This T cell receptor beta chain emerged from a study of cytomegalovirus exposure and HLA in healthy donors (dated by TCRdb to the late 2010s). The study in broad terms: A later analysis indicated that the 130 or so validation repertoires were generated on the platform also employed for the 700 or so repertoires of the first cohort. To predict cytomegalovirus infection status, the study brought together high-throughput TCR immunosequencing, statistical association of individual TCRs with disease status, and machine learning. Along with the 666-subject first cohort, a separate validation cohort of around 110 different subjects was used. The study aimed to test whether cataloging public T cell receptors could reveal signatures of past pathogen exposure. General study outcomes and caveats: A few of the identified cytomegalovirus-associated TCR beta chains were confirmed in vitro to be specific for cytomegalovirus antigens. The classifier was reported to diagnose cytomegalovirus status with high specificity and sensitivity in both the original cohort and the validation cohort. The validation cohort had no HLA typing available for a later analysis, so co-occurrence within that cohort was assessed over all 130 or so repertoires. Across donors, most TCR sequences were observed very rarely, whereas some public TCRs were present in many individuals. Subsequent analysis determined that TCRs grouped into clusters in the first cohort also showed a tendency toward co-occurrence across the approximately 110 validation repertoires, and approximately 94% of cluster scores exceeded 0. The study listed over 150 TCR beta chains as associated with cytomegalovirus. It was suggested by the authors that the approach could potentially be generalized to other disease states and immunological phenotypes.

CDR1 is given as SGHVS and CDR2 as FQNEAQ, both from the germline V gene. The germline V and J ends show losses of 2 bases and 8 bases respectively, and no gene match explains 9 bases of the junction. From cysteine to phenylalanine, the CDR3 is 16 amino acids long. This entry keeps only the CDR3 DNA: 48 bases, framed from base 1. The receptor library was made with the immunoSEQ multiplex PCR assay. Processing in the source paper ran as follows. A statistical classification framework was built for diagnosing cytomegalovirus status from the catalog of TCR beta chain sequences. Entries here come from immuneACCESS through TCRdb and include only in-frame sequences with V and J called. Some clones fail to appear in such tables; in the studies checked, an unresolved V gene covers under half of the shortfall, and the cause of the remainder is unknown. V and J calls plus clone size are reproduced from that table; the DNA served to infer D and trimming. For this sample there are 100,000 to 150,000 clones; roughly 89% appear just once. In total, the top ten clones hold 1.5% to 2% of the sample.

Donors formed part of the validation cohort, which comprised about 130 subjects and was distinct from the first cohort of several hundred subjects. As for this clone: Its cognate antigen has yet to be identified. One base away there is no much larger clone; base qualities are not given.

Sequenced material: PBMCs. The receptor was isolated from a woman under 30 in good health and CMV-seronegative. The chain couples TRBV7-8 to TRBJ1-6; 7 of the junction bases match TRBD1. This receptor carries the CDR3 CASSLRTGPWHSPLHF. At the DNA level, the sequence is TGTGCCAGCAGCTTACGGACAGGACCCTGGCATTCACCCCTCCACTTT.